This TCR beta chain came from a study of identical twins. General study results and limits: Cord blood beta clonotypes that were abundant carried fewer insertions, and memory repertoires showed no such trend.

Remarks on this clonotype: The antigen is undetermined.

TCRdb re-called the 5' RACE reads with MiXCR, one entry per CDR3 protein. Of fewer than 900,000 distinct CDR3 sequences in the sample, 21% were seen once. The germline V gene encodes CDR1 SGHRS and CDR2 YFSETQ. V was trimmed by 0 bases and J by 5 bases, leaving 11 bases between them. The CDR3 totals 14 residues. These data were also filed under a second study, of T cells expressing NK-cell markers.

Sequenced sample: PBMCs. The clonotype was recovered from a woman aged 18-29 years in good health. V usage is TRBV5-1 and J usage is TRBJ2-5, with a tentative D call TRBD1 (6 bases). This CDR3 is CASSLEGQGETQYF. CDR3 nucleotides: TGCGCCAGCAGCTTGGAGGGACAAGGGGAGACCCAGTACTTC.